The present entry profiles one T cell receptor beta chain with its context. The antigen remains undetermined. The data originate from a study of pediatric ulcerative colitis. Whole-study results and caveats: In rectum, acute severe colitis had expanded clones and less diversity.

Germline loops: CDR1 SGDLS, CDR2 YYNGEE. The V gene end was trimmed by 4 bases and the J gene end by 5 bases; junction bases not matched to a gene: 7. The CDR3 is 15 amino acids. Rectal tissue came from one to two pinch biopsies taken at colonoscopy. Generated by immunoSEQ multiplex PCR, the TCRdb table keeps only in-frame clones and is missing some. The sample carries tens of thousands of clones, roughly 79% recorded once. Source material: gut tissue. The sequence was collected from a girl aged 10 to 17 with moderate ulcerative colitis. The genes are TRBV9 and TRBJ1-2, with TRBD1 identical over 11 bases. CDR3 region: CASSTFGQGAYGYTF. CDR3 in DNA: TGTGCCAGCAGCACTTTTGGACAGGGGGCTTATGGCTACACCTTC.